Following are 2 T cell receptor beta chains from one sample sequenced in a study of T cells in Graves' hyperthyroidism and ophthalmopathy. RNA transcripts gave rise to amplified TCR beta CDR3 regions. TCR CDR3 regions were first amplified by RT-PCR with HTBI primers. TCRdb recomputed calls from the multiplex PCR reads with MiXCR, one row per CDR3 protein. This sample yields 370,000 or so distinct CDR3 sequences, of which about 15% are seen a single time; about 27% belongs to the top ten. Sequencing used blood. The receptors derive from a woman aged 18 to 35 with Graves' hyperthyroidism that later progressed to Graves' ophthalmopathy.

This clonotype was picked up many times. V is TRBV18 and J is TRBJ2-7; the D gene is possibly TRBD2 (6 bases). The CDR3 runs 13 residues. Trimming shortened V by 3 bases and J by 9 bases, and 15 bases separated the two germline ends. CDR1 KGHSH and CDR2 LQKENI come from the germline V gene. CDR3 bases: TGTGCCAGCTCACCTGGAGGGTTCTCGGGGCAGTACTTC. This codes for CASSPGGFSGQYF.

J is TRBJ1-2 and V is TRBV6-5, with a weak D call TRBD1 (6 bases). Between the trimmed V and J ends, which lost 2 bases and 1 base, there was a span of 14 bases. The germline CDR1 and CDR2 sequences are MNHEY and SVGAGI. This CDR3 is built from 16 residues. The CDR3 here is CASSYEGGSFNYGYTF. DNA of the CDR3: TGTGCCAGCAGTTACGAAGGGGGATCCTTTAACTATGGCTACACCTTC.